This T cell receptor beta chain comes out of a study of blood T cells in healthy people across ages. Study outcomes and limitations: Across the age range, TCR beta diversity per million T cells fell in a roughly linear way. Relative to aged donors, long-lived donors carried more naive CD4+ cells and displayed higher diversity.

The length of the CDR3 is 14 residues. The V and J ends lost 2 bases and 10 bases respectively, with 15 bases between them. The germline V gene has CDR1 LGHDT and CDR2 YNNKEL (reference sequence). On this clonotype itself: The antigen remains unidentified.

All donors came from Russia, were Caucasian and healthy, and spanned ages about 6 to 100. A sample-barcoded 5' primer and a J-beta primer mix were used in a second PCR of roughly 6 to 12 cycles. Per sample, CDR3-containing paired-end reads numbered at least 2.5 million. One entry per CDR3 protein, called by TCRdb with MiXCR from the 5' RACE reads. This sample has 1.5 million to 2 million distinct CDR3 sequences, with about 39% found just once. This clonotype was obtained from a human donor in good health. The chain recombines TRBV3-1 with TRBJ2-1; the D call may be TRBD1 or TRBD2 (6 bases each). Material: blood. The CDR3 loop reads CASSQTWRDTEQFF. CDR3 sequence (DNA): TGTGCCAGCAGCCAAACATGGCGGGACACAGAGCAGTTCTTC.